The 15 T cell receptor beta chains below all came from one sample that was sequenced in a study of Ad26.COV2.S vaccination and SARS-CoV-2 variants. Assay: immunoSEQ multiplex PCR; the TCRdb copy retains only in-frame clones and omits some. The table shows about 400,000 clones, with approximately 90% occurring only once. Sample treatment: roughly 20 received Ad26.COV2.S at low or high dose, single or two shots; about 5 received placebo; per-sample allocation not given. At day 63 after the first vaccine or placebo injection, samples were drawn. The specimen was peripheral blood, collected in a trial of Ad26.COV2.S vaccine versus placebo. These receptors all stem from a person aged 18-65 years who received the Ad26.COV2.S COVID-19 vaccine or a placebo.

The CDR3 bases are TGTGCCAGTAGCCTGCTATCTCGGTTCCACACTGAAGCTTTCTTT. The encoded protein is CASSLLSRFHTEAFF. The chain carries TRBV19 and TRBJ1-1, with D unresolved. Germline V lookup: CDR1 LNHDA, CDR2 SQIVND (reference sequence). This CDR3 is built from 15 residues. With 6 bases removed from V and 3 bases from J, the gap between germline ends came to 17 bases.

The V call is TRBV30, the J call TRBJ1-1, with TRBD1 identical over 9 bases. Germline lookup yields CDR1 GTSNPN and CDR2 SVGIG (reference sequence). Trimming at V came to 3 bases and at J to 11 bases, leaving 10 bases not matched to a gene. This CDR3 has 13 amino acids. The CDR3 loop is CAWSLRGDREAFF. Written as DNA, the CDR3 is TGTGCCTGGAGCCTAAGAGGGGACAGGGAGGCTTTCTTT.

This chain uses TRBV5-1 with TRBJ2-1; D perhaps matches TRBD2 (5 bases). The germline V gene has CDR1 SGHRS and CDR2 YFSETQ. Trimming removed 4 bases at V and 10 bases at J, with 12 bases between. The CDR3 consists of 12 residues. This chain's CDR3 is CASSRQLGEQFF. The CDR3 region has the DNA TGCGCCAGCAGCCGTCAACTAGGGGAGCAGTTCTTC.

As to this clone: The same CDR3 also results from other DNA sequences found in this sample. The chain joins TRBV7-2 to TRBJ2-5; TRBD1 or TRBD2 may be the D gene (6 bases each). Germline V gene sequence: CDR1 SGHTA, CDR2 FQGNSA. V lost 1 base, J lost 2 bases, and 11 bases lay in between. This CDR3 spans 15 amino acids. The CDR3 DNA reads TGTGCCAGCAGCTTAGGTGGGGGGCCACAAGAGACCCAGTACTTC. This sequence encodes CASSLGGGPQETQYF. The full variable domain, in which reference TRBV7-2 and TRBJ2-5 provide the parts outside the CDR3, is GAGVSQSPSNKVTEKGKDVELRCDPISGHTALYWYRQSLGQGLEFLIYFQGNSAPDKSGLPSDRFSAERTGGSVSTLTIQRTQQEDSAVYLCASSLGGGPQETQYFGPGTRLLVL.

This chain joins TRBV6-5 and TRBJ2-1, with TRBD1 matching 7 bases. Per the germline V gene, CDR1 is MNHEY and CDR2 is SVGAGI. CDR3 length: 14 amino acids. The V and J ends lost 0 bases and 8 bases, in that order; junction bases with no gene match: 4. The CDR3 here is CASSYSQGVYEQFF. CDR3 nucleotide sequence: TGTGCCAGCAGTTACTCGCAGGGGGTCTATGAGCAGTTCTTC.

The J gene is TRBJ1-2, the V gene TRBV19; 8 bases map to TRBD1. The germline V gene encodes CDR1 LNHDA and CDR2 SQIVND (reference sequence). V lost 3 bases and J lost 4; bases outside the gene matches: 4. This CDR3 contains 14 residues. CDR3 sequence: CASSMGTGGYGYTF. CDR3 DNA sequence: TGTGCCAGTAGTATGGGAACAGGGGGCTATGGCTACACCTTC.

The chain links TRBV19 to TRBJ2-7; D possibly corresponds to TRBD1 (5 bases). The CDR3 covers 14 residues. CDR1 is LNHDA, CDR2 SQIVND, per germline (reference sequence). Trimming removed 7 bases from V and 1 base from J, with 14 bases in between. The CDR3 here is CASTDSHYSYEQYF. In nucleotides, the CDR3 is TGTGCCAGTACCGACAGCCACTATTCCTACGAGCAGTACTTC.

The gene calls are TRBV6-2 or TRBV6-3 and TRBJ1-4; D unresolved. Trimming removed 1 base at V and 4 bases at J, with 10 bases between. The CDR3 runs 15 residues. Germline V gene lookup returns CDR1 MNHEY and CDR2 SVGEGT. For the CDR3, the DNA is TGTGCCAGCAGTTACTGGACGGACGGTAATGAAAAACTGTTTTTT. It codes for CASSYWTDGNEKLFF.

Written as DNA, the CDR3 is TGTGCCAGCAGCGTAGGTCTACAGGACTATAATTCACCCCTCCACTTT. This sequence encodes CASSVGLQDYNSPLHF. V usage is TRBV9 and J usage is TRBJ1-6, with a weak D call TRBD1 (5 bases). Trimming removed 0 bases from V and 3 bases from J, with 10 bases in between. Germline V CDR1 and CDR2: SGDLS, YYNGEE. This CDR3 has 16 residues.

This chain connects TRBV5-6 to TRBJ2-6; no reliable D call. V lost 2 bases and J 0 bases, leaving 3 bases between the germline ends. This CDR3 has 14 residues. Germline V gene data show CDR1 as SGHDT and CDR2 as YYEEEE. The CDR3 is CASSFNSGANVLTF. CDR3 DNA: TGTGCCAGCAGCTTCAACTCTGGGGCCAACGTCCTGACTTTC.

The J gene is TRBJ1-4, the V gene TRBV6-2 or TRBV6-3; D perhaps matches TRBD1 (5 bases). The CDR3 has 14 residues. V was shortened by 5 bases and J by 7 bases, with 14 bases between the two germline ends. Germline V CDR1 and CDR2: MNHEY, SVGEGT. CDR3 bases: TGTGCCAGCAGTCCACCGGGAGGGGTTGAAAAACTGTTTTTT. This codes for CASSPPGGVEKLFF.

The V call is TRBV6-5, the J call TRBJ1-2, with 11 positions matching TRBD1. The CDR3 covers 14 residues. Germline CDR1 and CDR2: MNHEY and SVGAGI. J was trimmed by 3 bases and V by 4 bases; bases with no gene match: 1. Here the CDR3 DNA reads TGTGCCAGCAGTTGGACAGGGGGCGACTATGGCTACACCTTC. Its protein product is CASSWTGGDYGYTF.

V and J are TRBV28 and TRBJ1-3; the D is unclear. The V end was cut by 0 bases, the J end by 1 base, with 10 bases between. Germline CDR1 MDHEN, CDR2 SYDVKM. CDR3 length: 16 residues. The CDR3 sequence is CASSLWAGSSGNTIYF. CDR3 DNA: TGTGCCAGCAGTTTATGGGCGGGGTCATCTGGAAACACCATATATTTT. The complete variable domain, with remaining parts taken from reference TRBV28 and TRBJ1-3, reads DVKVTQSSRYLVKRTGEKVFLECVQDMDHENMFWYRQDPGLGLRLIYFSYDVKMKEKGDIPEGYSVSREKKERFSLILESASTNQTSMYLCASSLWAGSSGNTIYFGEGSWLTVV.

This clone has more than one count but fewer than ten. This chain links TRBV6-5 with TRBJ1-2, with D unclear. Germline lookup yields CDR1 MNHEY and CDR2 SVGAGI. The CDR3 runs to 13 residues. V was trimmed by 3 bases and J by 0 bases, leaving 5 bases between them. Here the CDR3 reads CASSYRANYGYTF. Here the CDR3 DNA reads TGTGCCAGCAGTTATAGGGCTAACTATGGCTACACCTTC.

V usage is TRBV30 and J usage is TRBJ2-2; the D is unclear. Germline lookup yields CDR1 GTSNPN and CDR2 SVGIG (reference sequence). This CDR3 is 15 amino acids long. V lost 0 bases and J lost 7, with 15 bases in between. CDR3: CAWSVLWQLHGELFF. Written as DNA, the CDR3 is TGTGCCTGGAGTGTACTTTGGCAGTTACACGGGGAGCTGTTTTTT. The entire variable domain, with the rest obtained from reference TRBV30 and TRBJ2-2, is as follows: SQTIHQWPATLVQPVGSPLSLECTVEGTSNPNLYWYRQAAGRGLQLLFYSVGIGQISSEVPQNLSASRPQDRQFILSSKKLLLSDSGFYLCAWSVLWQLHGELFFGEGSRLTVL.